This T cell receptor (beta chain) was retrieved from a study of T cell repertoires in cytomegalovirus infection. Overall study: Well-studied HLA-B-restricted CMV epitopes were used in the study alongside recently identified HLA-C-restricted ones. Public TCR beta signatures marked donors with CMV infection and the matching HLA. Study results and caveats: Dominating the ex vivo response were TCR beta clonotypes that were CMV-specific and HLA-C-restricted. Public TCR beta family frequency separated CMV-and-HLA carriers, including in an independent cohort.

The CDR3 runs 13 residues. CDR1 SGHVS and CDR2 FQNEAQ come from the germline V gene. The V gene lost 5 bases and the J gene lost 3 bases, with 8 bases spanning the gap. In TCRdb, the reads were re-called with MiXCR into one record per CDR3 protein. This table holds roughly 90,000 distinct CDR3 sequences, more than 20% found once. This clonotype was counted ten times or more. Its antigen remains unknown. This specimen was CD8+ T cells from cultured PBMCs, taken from culture after CMV antigen stimulation. The receptor was isolated from a human donor in good health (CMV status not recorded). Some clones in this sample may be carry-over from other donors' samples. V and J are TRBV7-8 and TRBJ1-5; D call uncertain. The CDR3 DNA sequence: TGTGCCAGCAGCCCGGCCCCCAATCAGCCCCAGCATTTT. It translates to CASSPAPNQPQHF.